This TCR beta chain originates from a study of T cell changes during pregnancy in multiple sclerosis. The protocol was immunoSEQ multiplex PCR, while the TCRdb copy is restricted to in-frame clones and leaves out a portion. The sample holds about 49,000 clones, around 91% seen once. This clone was seen once. Germline assignment: CDR1 SGDLS and CDR2 YYNGEE. V gave up 0 bases and J gave up 9 bases, with 4 bases separating them. This CDR3 has 11 amino acids. This clonotype originated in a female donor in good health, enrolled as a control in a pregnancy study. The chain recombines TRBV9 with TRBJ2-1, with unresolved D. The specimen comprised peripheral blood, sampled after pregnancy. The CDR3 region has the DNA TGTGCCAGCAGCGTAGACGGTGAGCAGTTCTTC. Translated: CASSVDGEQFF.